The 29 T cell receptor beta chains listed next were all sequenced from one sample in a study of T cell clusters in autoimmune cytopenias (dated 2019 in TCRdb). Each sample's TRB amplification started from roughly 240 ng of peripheral blood genomic DNA, which corresponds to approximately 36,000 genome equivalents. The sample was run on an Illumina MiSeq. TRB rearrangements were amplified by multiplex PCR following a touch-down protocol, with the TRB-A and TRB-B primer pools mixed in one tube. Through TCRdb reprocessing, the reads give one entry per CDR3 protein sequence; DNA is omitted. The table for this sample shows approximately 6,400 distinct CDR3 sequences. More than 15% of the sample is in the top ten clones. These same records also appear under a second study, on T cell repertoires in aging, cancer and after chemotherapy.

The sequencing input was peripheral blood. The receptors come from a human donor in good health.

The chain combines TRBV18 with TRBJ2-5; as DNA is missing, the TRBD1 call by TCRdb cannot be tested. The CDR3 runs 16 residues. Germline CDR1 and CDR2: KGHSH and LQKENI. This CDR3 is CASSPPDRDYQETQYF.

This chain joins TRBV12-3 or TRBV12-4 and TRBJ1-6; TCRdb gives TRBD1 as the D gene, but with no DNA this cannot be confirmed. This CDR3 region has 15 residues. The CDR3 sequence: CASSSGTGGRSPLHF.

This chain connects TRBV6-1 to TRBJ1-3. Germline loops: CDR1 MNHNS, CDR2 SASEGT. The CDR3 is 15 amino acids. The chain's CDR3 is CASSEQGLSGNTIYF.

V is TRBV27 and J is TRBJ2-1; TCRdb picks TRBD1, but there is no DNA to check that call. The CDR3 consists of 14 residues. Germline loops: CDR1 MNHEY, CDR2 SMNVEV (reference sequence). CDR3 in amino acids: CASKGAPTYNEQFF.

Considering frequency, this clonotype is medium-sized (0.01 to 0.1%). The V call is TRBV19, the J call TRBJ2-7; TCRdb's assignment of TRBD1 cannot be checked, as there is no DNA. Germline loops: CDR1 LNHDA, CDR2 SQIVND (reference sequence). The CDR3 loop spans 14 amino acids. The CDR3 here is CASNRARDSYEQYF.

This rearrangement joins TRBV20-1 to TRBJ2-2; absent DNA, TCRdb's TRBD2 call cannot be checked. In germline, CDR1 is DFQATT, CDR2 SNEGSKA (reference sequence). The CDR3 sequence is 15 residues long. CDR3 sequence reads: CSASGIAESTGELFF.

The chain has TRBV12-3 or TRBV12-4 and TRBJ1-1. The CDR3 has 13 amino acids. The chain's CDR3 is CASSGGFRTEAFF.

The chain is built from TRBV6-2 or TRBV6-3 and TRBJ2-6; no DNA is available, so the TRBD1 call from TCRdb remains unchecked. Germline V CDR1 and CDR2: MNHEY, SVGEGT. The CDR3 runs to 20 residues. The CDR3: CASSYEGYRGIFSGANVLTF.

By frequency, this clonotype is medium-sized. This chain connects TRBV29-1 to TRBJ1-3; TCRdb designates TRBD1, a call that cannot be tested without DNA. The germline V gene has CDR1 SQVTM and CDR2 ANQGSEA. This CDR3 spans 13 amino acids. CDR3 region: CSVTGNPGNTIYF.

This chain uses TRBV6-5 with TRBJ1-6. The germline V gene encodes CDR1 MNHEY and CDR2 SVGAGI. This CDR3 is 12 amino acids long. Here the CDR3 reads CASRSRDSPLHF.

Frequency places this clonotype as medium-sized. The J gene is TRBJ1-2, the V gene TRBV19; the D call from TCRdb, TRBD1, cannot be confirmed without DNA. CDR3 length equals 13 residues. Germline lookup yields CDR1 LNHDA and CDR2 SQIVND (reference sequence). CDR3 sequence reads: CASRRDRTYGYTF.

The chain recombines TRBV18 with TRBJ1-1; TCRdb's D call, TRBD1, is unchecked because there is no DNA. Germline V CDR1 and CDR2: KGHSH, LQKENI. The CDR3 has 13 amino acids. The chain's CDR3 is CASSAKQGAEAFF.

J is TRBJ1-1 and V is TRBV4-3. The CDR3 covers 14 residues. CDR1 is LGHNA, CDR2 YSLEER, per germline. The chain's CDR3 is CASSQVAGNTEAFF.

V and J are TRBV27 and TRBJ2-7; TCRdb picks TRBD1, but there is no DNA to check that call. This CDR3 has 12 amino acids. CDR1 and CDR2 (germline): MNHEY, SMNVEV (reference sequence). The CDR3 is CASSQTGYEQYF.

This rearrangement joins TRBV7-2 to TRBJ1-5; TCRdb's D call, TRBD1, is unchecked because there is no DNA. The CDR3 has 13 residues. Germline V gene data show CDR1 as SGHTA and CDR2 as FQGNSA. This CDR3 reads CASSFLQGQPQHF.

Judged by frequency, this clonotype is medium-sized. The chain recombines TRBV12-3 or TRBV12-4 with TRBJ1-1. The CDR3 has 13 amino acids. Here the CDR3 reads CASSLGGGTEAFF.

Considering frequency, this clonotype is medium-sized. The chain joins TRBV19 to TRBJ1-2. The CDR3 consists of 15 residues. CDR1 is LNHDA and CDR2 is SQIVND in the germline V gene (reference sequence). The CDR3 sequence is CASSIGGTANYGYTF. Full variable domain (remainder filled in from reference TRBV19 and TRBJ1-2): DGGITQSPKYLFRKEGQNVTLSCEQNLNHDAMYWYRQDPGQGLRLIYYSQIVNDFQKGDIAEGYSVSREKKESFPLTVTSAQKNPTAFYLCASSIGGTANYGYTFGSGTRLTVV.

The chain couples TRBV27 to TRBJ2-3. Germline values: CDR1 MNHEY, CDR2 SMNVEV (reference sequence). The CDR3 spans 15 residues. CDR3 region: CASSDLTVSTDTQYF.

The CDR3 loop is CATSRQMNSGNTIYF. The V gene is TRBV15, the J gene TRBJ1-3. The germline CDR1 and CDR2 sequences are LNHNV and YYDKDF (reference sequence). This CDR3 spans 15 amino acids.

Measured by frequency, this clonotype is medium-sized. The rearrangement uses TRBV12-3 or TRBV12-4 and TRBJ1-2; with no DNA, the TCRdb D assignment of TRBD1 cannot be verified. The CDR3 totals 14 residues. The CDR3: CASSLAGREYGYTF.

V and J are TRBV30 and TRBJ2-2. CDR1 is GTSNPN, CDR2 SVGIG, per germline (reference sequence). There are 12 residues in the CDR3. CDR3 residues: CAFNLASGELFF. Together with reference TRBV30 and TRBJ2-2, the CDR3 gives the full variable domain: SQTIHQWPATLVQPVGSPLSLECTVEGTSNPNLYWYRQAAGRGLQLLFYSVGIGQISSEVPQNLSASRPQDRQFILSSKKLLLSDSGFYLCAFNLASGELFFGEGSRLTVL.

The chain carries TRBV19 and TRBJ1-2; absent DNA, TCRdb's TRBD1 call cannot be checked. The CDR3 sequence is 18 residues long. Germline V gene data show CDR1 as LNHDA and CDR2 as SQIVND (reference sequence). The CDR3 protein is CASTRGSGTGGPRDGYTF.

By frequency, this clonotype registers medium-sized. The chain links TRBV5-6 to TRBJ1-1; TCRdb's D call of TRBD1 is untestable without DNA. CDR1 is SGHDT, CDR2 YYEEEE, per germline. CDR3 length: 15 residues. The CDR3 spells CASSSLQTGQGEAFF.

The chain couples TRBV19 to TRBJ1-5; TCRdb's D call of TRBD1 is untestable without DNA. This CDR3 is built from 15 residues. CDR1 is LNHDA and CDR2 is SQIVND in the germline V gene (reference sequence). CDR3 protein: CASQTGEGGNQPQHF.

This clonotype is classed as medium-sized by frequency. The chain combines TRBV27 with TRBJ2-7; no DNA is available, so the TRBD1 call from TCRdb remains unchecked. The CDR3 loop spans 14 amino acids. CDR1 is MNHEY, CDR2 SMNVEV, per germline (reference sequence). CDR3 amino acids: CASSFILAQDEQYF.

The rearrangement links TRBV6-5 to TRBJ1-2; TCRdb selects TRBD1, and the lack of DNA leaves this call unchecked. The CDR3 covers 15 residues. Germline CDR1 MNHEY, CDR2 SVGAGI. CDR3 protein: CASSRQGVGGNGYTF.

This chain connects TRBV7-6 to TRBJ1-2. Looked up from germline, CDR1 is SGHVS and CDR2 is FNYEAQ. The CDR3 is 16 residues long. The chain's CDR3 is CASSLEAAGFAYGYTF.

The chain is built from TRBV6-2 or TRBV6-3 and TRBJ2-4; TCRdb lists TRBD2, though no DNA is available to test this call. Germline CDR1 MNHEY, CDR2 SVGEGT. The CDR3 length is 15 residues. This CDR3 reads CASSYSTSGGVIQYF.

This rearrangement joins TRBV5-4 to TRBJ2-5; the D call from TCRdb, TRBD1, cannot be confirmed without DNA. Germline CDR1 and CDR2: SGHNT and YYREEE (reference sequence). CDR3 length equals 17 residues. CDR3: CASSFGGGLAGLETQYF.